These T cell receptor beta chains were read from a single sample in a study of early T cells in non-severe SARS-CoV-2 infection. Using its own MiXCR run on the 5' RACE reads, TCRdb lists one record per CDR3 protein. The profile shows 74,000 or so distinct CDR3 sequences, approximately 10% of them singletons. Source material: whole blood. The receptors were gathered from an adult who was a healthcare worker with PCR-confirmed SARS-CoV-2 infection or an uninfected control (not recorded which). CDR3s include the opening cysteine and the closing phenylalanine or tryptophan. D genes are given only for firm matches. Clone size is given for some rows only: seen once, a few or many times, or a class if the clone is expanded.

d_gene,j_gene,abundance,v_gene,CDR3nt,CDR3aa
TRBD1,TRBJ2-3,many,TRBV18,TGTGCCAGCTCACGTCAAGGGACAGCACTCACAGATACGCAGTATTTT,CASSRQGTALTDTQYF
-,TRBJ2-3,-,TRBV6-5,TGTGCCAGCAGTGAGACTAGATCAACAGATACGCAGTATTTT,CASSETRSTDTQYF
TRBD1,TRBJ1-1,few,TRBV5-5,TGTGCCAGCAGCGAAGTTACAGGGGCCCTGAACACTGAAGCTTTCTTT,CASSEVTGALNTEAFF
TRBD2,TRBJ2-2,many,TRBV12-3/TRBV12-4,TGTGCCAGCAGTCCCAGCTCCCTAGCGGGAGACTGGGTCGGGGAGCTGTTTTTT,CASSPSSLAGDWVGELFF
TRBD1,TRBJ2-7,many,TRBV5-1,TGCGCCAGCAGCCCCTTGACAGGGTATTCTTACGAGCAGTACTTC,CASSPLTGYSYEQYF
-,TRBJ2-6,many,TRBV5-1,TGCGCCAGCAGCTATGACGCAGGTCGGGCCAACGTCCTGACTTTC,CASSYDAGRANVLTF
TRBD1,TRBJ2-5,few,TRBV24-1,TGTGCCACCAGTGCCCTAGGGACAGGGGGCGTTGAGACCCAGTACTTC,CATSALGTGGVETQYF
-,TRBJ2-1,many,TRBV11-3,TGTGCCAGCAGCTTACTACAGGGTATGCGGAATGAGCAGTTCTTC,CASSLLQGMRNEQFF
-,TRBJ1-1,-,TRBV20-1,TGCAGTGCTAGAGCCCCCCGGGGAAGGGGCACTGAAGCTTTCTTT,CSARAPRGRGTEAFF
-,TRBJ2-5,many,TRBV6-5,TGTGCCAGCAGTTCCGGGGGAGCCCACCAAGAGACCCAGTACTTC,CASSSGGAHQETQYF
-,TRBJ2-5,many,TRBV6-5,TGTGCCAGCAGTTCCACTGACGAGACCCAGTACTTC,CASSSTDETQYF
TRBD1,TRBJ2-5,few,TRBV11-2,TGTGCCAGCAGCTTCGGGACAGGGATGGAGACCCAGTACTTC,CASSFGTGMETQYF
TRBD1,TRBJ2-3,many,TRBV27,TGTGCCAGCAGGGGGGACAGGAAGACTAGCACAGATACGCAGTATTTT,CASRGDRKTSTDTQYF
-,TRBJ1-2,-,TRBV5-1,TGCGCCAGCAGCTCACCGGGGTCAACTAACTATGGCTACACCTTC,CASSSPGSTNYGYTF
-,TRBJ1-2,many,TRBV5-6,TGTGCCAGCAGCCAAAATGGTGCAAACTATGGCTACACCTTC,CASSQNGANYGYTF
-,TRBJ2-3,-,TRBV2,TGTGCCAGCAGTGCGGGGAGGTTGGAGTCTACGCAGTATTTT,CASSAGRLESTQYF
TRBD1,TRBJ1-3,many,TRBV14,TGTGCCAGCAGCCGTGGACAGGCCTTCTCTGGAAACACCATATATTTT,CASSRGQAFSGNTIYF
-,TRBJ2-1,many,TRBV5-6,TGTGCCAGCAGCTTGGACGGGGAAACCTCCTACAATGAGCAGTTCTTC,CASSLDGETSYNEQFF
TRBD1,TRBJ1-2,many,TRBV12-3/TRBV12-4,TGTGCCAGCAGAGCCGGGACAGGCCTCTATGGCTACACCTTC,CASRAGTGLYGYTF
TRBD1,TRBJ1-2,many,TRBV25-1,TGTGCCAGCAGTGCGGGACAGGGGGTTGGCTACACCTTC,CASSAGQGVGYTF
-,TRBJ2-3,few,TRBV10-3,TGTGCCATCAGTGATGCCAGCACGAAGGATACGCAGTATTTT,CAISDASTKDTQYF
TRBD2,TRBJ2-1,many,TRBV19,TGTGCCAGTGCGACAGGTAGGACTAGCGGGAATGAGCAGTTCTTC,CASATGRTSGNEQFF
TRBD2,TRBJ2-1,many,TRBV5-4,TGTGCCAGCGGGGGGGAGGACAATGAGCAGTTCTTC,CASGGEDNEQFF